This T cell receptor beta chain originates from a study of post-analysis software for immune sequencing data. Study details: The disease courses spanned relapsing-remitting, secondary progressive and progressive-relapsing forms of multiple sclerosis.

The V and J ends lost 3 bases and 8 bases, in that order; junction bases with no gene match: 2. Per germline, CDR1 SGHRS and CDR2 YFSETQ. This CDR3 comprises 13 residues. With regard to this clonotype: Its antigen is unidentified.

Study-level findings and limits: Patients showed TRBV5-6, TRBV5-1 and TRBV20-1 among roughly five TRBV segments more frequent than in controls. The normalized Chao1 diversity of multiple sclerosis patients was significantly lower than that of controls. F-measure co-clustering was strong for batch-matched samples.

Unique molecular identifiers were present in the TCR beta cDNA libraries. cDNA molecules numbering 450,000 to 650,000 came from approximately 0.91 to 9.4 million T cells. TCRdb re-called the PCR reads with MiXCR, one entry per CDR3 protein. Of a few hundred thousand distinct CDR3 sequences in the sample, around a third were seen once. Sequencing was performed on blood. V usage is TRBV5-1 and J usage is TRBJ1-6, with TRBD1 identical over 7 bases. This clonotype was obtained from a girl under 18 with multiple sclerosis. DNA for the CDR3: TGCGCCAGCAGCTCAGGGACAGATTCACCCCTCCACTTT. This sequence encodes CASSSGTDSPLHF.